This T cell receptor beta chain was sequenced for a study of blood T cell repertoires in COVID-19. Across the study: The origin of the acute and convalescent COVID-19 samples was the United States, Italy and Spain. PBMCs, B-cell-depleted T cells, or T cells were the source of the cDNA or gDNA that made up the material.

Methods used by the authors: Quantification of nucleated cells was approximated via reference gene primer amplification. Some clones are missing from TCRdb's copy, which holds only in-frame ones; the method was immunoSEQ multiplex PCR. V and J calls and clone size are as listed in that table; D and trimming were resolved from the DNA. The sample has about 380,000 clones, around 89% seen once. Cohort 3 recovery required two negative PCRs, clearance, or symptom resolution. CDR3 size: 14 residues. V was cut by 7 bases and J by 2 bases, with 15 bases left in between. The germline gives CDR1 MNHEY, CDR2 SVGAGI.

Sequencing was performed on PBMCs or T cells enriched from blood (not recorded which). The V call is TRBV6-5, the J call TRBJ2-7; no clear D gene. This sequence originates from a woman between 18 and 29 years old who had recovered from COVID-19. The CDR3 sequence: CASTLARGPYEQYF. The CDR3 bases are TGTGCCAGCACCCTGGCCCGAGGCCCCTACGAGCAGTACTTC.